These 28 T cell receptor beta chains originate from one sample sequenced in a study of cytomegalovirus exposure and HLA in healthy donors. Use of 60 Vbeta and 13 Jbeta primers characterized the PCR. Data came from immunoSEQ multiplex PCR; TCRdb stores just in-frame clones and leaves some out. The sample lists some 130,000 clones; less than 80% were seen once. The specimen was PBMCs. The receptors were sampled from a middle-aged man in good health and CMV-seropositive.

The rearrangement uses TRBV30 and TRBJ2-2; 7 bases agree with TRBD2. From germline, CDR1 is GTSNPN and CDR2 SVGIG (reference sequence). V trimming: 4 bases; J trimming: 5 bases; junction bases outside the gene matches: 10. This CDR3 region has 15 residues. The CDR3: CAWTGRSGVTGELFF. In DNA, the CDR3 is TGTGCCTGGACCGGACGGAGCGGGGTAACCGGGGAGCTGTTTTTT. The full variable domain, in which reference TRBV30 and TRBJ2-2 provide the parts outside the CDR3, is SQTIHQWPATLVQPVGSPLSLECTVEGTSNPNLYWYRQAAGRGLQLLFYSVGIGQISSEVPQNLSASRPQDRQFILSSKKLLLSDSGFYLCAWTGRSGVTGELFFGEGSRLTVL.

J is TRBJ2-7 and V is TRBV10-2, with TRBD2 matching 13 bases. CDR1 and CDR2 (germline): WSHSY, SAAADI. V trimming: 9 bases; J trimming: 2 bases; junction bases outside the gene matches: 4. The CDR3 runs to 14 residues. CDR3 protein: CASFGTSGTYEQYF. CDR3 DNA: TGCGCCAGTTTCGGGACTAGCGGGACCTACGAGCAGTACTTC.

The chain combines TRBV6-1 with TRBJ1-5, with a weak D call TRBD1 (5 bases). Germline loops: CDR1 MNHNS, CDR2 SASEGT. This CDR3 is 14 amino acids long. V gave up 9 bases and J gave up 0 bases, with 12 bases separating them. The CDR3: CASETVYSNQPQHF. CDR3 DNA: TGTGCCAGTGAGACAGTTTATAGCAATCAGCCCCAGCATTTT.

The chain employs TRBV29-1 and TRBJ1-2; D is uncertain. CDR1 is SQVTM, CDR2 ANQGSEA, per germline. V lost 7 bases and J lost 4, with 13 bases in between. CDR3 length equals 12 residues. In nucleotides, the CDR3 is TGCAGCGCCTCACCGGGTGCCTATGGCTACACCTTC. It specifies CSASPGAYGYTF. The whole variable domain, filled in from reference TRBV29-1 and TRBJ1-2, reads SAVISQKPSRDICQRGTSLTIQCQVDSQVTMMFWYRQQPGQSLTLIATANQGSEATYESGFVIDKFPISRPNLTFSTLTVSNMSPEDSSIYLCSASPGAYGYTFGSGTRLTVV.

The chain recombines TRBV10-3 with TRBJ1-1, with TRBD1 matching 8 bases. There are 15 residues in the CDR3. With 3 bases clipped from V and 0 bases from J, the junction kept 3 bases outside the gene matches. In germline, CDR1 is ENHRY, CDR2 SYGVKD. The CDR3 here is CAISDRQGMNTEAFF. DNA of the CDR3: TGTGCCATCAGTGATCGACAGGGGATGAACACTGAAGCTTTCTTT.

The rearrangement joins TRBV25-1 to TRBJ2-5; D is ambiguous. The DNA end is more similar to TRBJ2-7, so the J call may be wrong. The germline V gene encodes CDR1 MGHDK and CDR2 SYGVNS. CDR3 length equals 14 residues. CDR3 loop: CASSEYQEPYEQYF. CDR3 DNA: TGTGCCAGCAGTGAATATCAGGAACCCTACGAGCAGTACTTC.

This clone occurred once. The chain carries TRBV5-1 and TRBJ2-7, with 7 bases aligning to TRBD2. Germline assignment: CDR1 SGHRS and CDR2 YFSETQ. J was trimmed by 6 bases and V by 0 bases; bases with no gene match: 6. This CDR3 spans 14 amino acids. The CDR3 is CASSLVAGDREQYF. CDR3 coding DNA: TGCGCCAGCAGCTTGGTTGCGGGAGATCGCGAGCAGTACTTC.

CDR3 sequence (DNA): TGTGCCAGCAGCCCACTACTAGCGGGGGGCACAGATACGCAGTATTTT. It codes for CASSPLLAGGTDTQYF. This chain uses TRBV11-2 with TRBJ2-3, with TRBD2 matching over 11 bases. The junction had 5 bases not matched to a gene; V was cut back by 5 bases and J by 1 base. Germline V gene lookup returns CDR1 SGHAT and CDR2 FQNNGV. CDR3 length: 16 residues.

This clone was counted only a few times. The chain has TRBV6-4 and TRBJ2-2, with 11 bases identical to TRBD2. There are 15 residues in the CDR3. Germline CDR1 reads MRHNA; CDR2 reads SNTAGT. Trimming took 0 bases from V and 6 from J; bases not matched to a gene: 0. For the CDR3, the DNA is TGTGCCAGCAGTGACTCACTAGCGGGAGCCGGGGAGCTGTTTTTT. It specifies CASSDSLAGAGELFF.

About this clone itself: Other DNA variants within this sample encode the same CDR3. This chain links TRBV5-1 with TRBJ2-3; 8 nucleotides align to TRBD1. From germline, CDR1 is SGHRS and CDR2 YFSETQ. This CDR3 is built from 14 residues. The ends lost 3 bases at V and 1 base at J; junction bases unmatched: 1. The CDR3 region is CASSSTGGTDTQYF. Written as DNA, the CDR3 is TGCGCCAGCAGCTCGACAGGGGGCACAGATACGCAGTATTTT.

To note about this clone: At one end, the junction sequence differs from germline, possibly due to a read error. The V gene is TRBV7-9, the J gene TRBJ1-6; 7 nucleotides align to TRBD1. The germline V gene encodes CDR1 SEHNR and CDR2 FQNEAQ (reference sequence). The CDR3 covers 17 residues. The CDR3 nucleotides are TGTTCCAGCAGCCGTCGGAAGACAGGGAATTATAATTCACCCCTCCACTTT. This gives the protein CSSSRRKTGNYNSPLHF.

The genes are TRBV7-2 and TRBJ2-2, with 11 bases matching TRBD1. V gave up 3 bases and J gave up 6 bases; unmatched junction bases: 9. This CDR3 is built from 17 residues. CDR1 is SGHTA and CDR2 is FQGNSA in the germline V gene. DNA of the CDR3: TGTGCCAGCAGCTTGACCTACAGGGACAGGGGGGCCGGGGAGCTGTTTTTT. It yields the protein CASSLTYRDRGAGELFF.

The chain carries TRBV4-1 and TRBJ2-1; the D gene is possibly TRBD2 (5 bases). The CDR3 totals 16 residues. CDR1 and CDR2 from the germline V gene are MGHRA and YSYEKL. V lost 0 bases, J lost 6 bases, and 15 bases lay in between. The CDR3 nucleotides read TGCGCCAGCAGCCAAGATAAAGGAGGATGGGCCAATGAGCAGTTCTTC. As protein: CASSQDKGGWANEQFF.

This chain uses TRBV5-5 with TRBJ1-5; D is possibly TRBD1 (5 bases). Germline V CDR1 and CDR2: SGHKS, YYEKEE (reference sequence). V was clipped by 3 bases and J by 0 bases, with 10 bases between them. CDR3 length equals 15 residues. CDR3 amino acids: CASSSGPYSNQPQHF. CDR3 in DNA: TGTGCCAGCAGCTCAGGGCCCTATAGCAATCAGCCCCAGCATTTT.

This clone has only one observation. This chain links TRBV9 with TRBJ1-3; D unclear. Trimming removed 4 bases at V and 1 base at J, with 6 bases between. Germline loops: CDR1 SGDLS, CDR2 YYNGEE. There are 13 residues in the CDR3. The CDR3 region is CASSRTSGNTIYF. The CDR3 DNA follows: TGTGCCAGCAGCAGGACTTCTGGAAACACCATATATTTT.

In this sample, this clone turned up a few times. The chain joins TRBV28 to TRBJ1-2; 8 bases line up with TRBD1. The V and J ends lost 6 bases and 4 bases, in that order; junction bases with no gene match: 4. Germline lookup yields CDR1 MDHEN and CDR2 SYDVKM. The CDR3 sequence is 13 residues long. CDR3 in amino acids: CASRPGGSYGYTF. In DNA, the CDR3 is TGTGCCAGCAGGCCAGGGGGCAGCTATGGCTACACCTTC.

This clone was detected once. The V call is TRBV7-9, the J call TRBJ2-1; 8 nucleotides agree with TRBD1. Germline trimming cut 1 base from V and 5 bases from J; bases unmatched to any gene: 4. The CDR3 runs to 15 residues. Looked up from germline, CDR1 is SEHNR and CDR2 is FQNEAQ (reference sequence). The CDR3 DNA is TGTGCCAGCAGCTTAGACAGGGGGTCCCACAATGAGCAGTTCTTC. Encoded protein: CASSLDRGSHNEQFF. Variable domain in full (rest from reference TRBV7-9 and TRBJ2-1): DTGVSQNPRHKITKRGQNVTFRCDPISEHNRLYWYRQTLGQGPEFLTYFQNEAQLEKSRLLSDRFSAERPKGSFSTLEIQRTEQGDSAMYLCASSLDRGSHNEQFFGPGTRLTVL.

The V gene is TRBV28, the J gene TRBJ2-3; 9 bases are shared with TRBD1. This CDR3 region has 13 residues. V gave up 8 bases and J gave up 1 base; unmatched junction bases: 1. Per the germline V gene, CDR1 is MDHEN and CDR2 is SYDVKM. CDR3 loop: CASRDRGTDTQYF. CDR3 DNA sequence: TGTGCCAGCCGGGACAGGGGCACAGATACGCAGTATTTT.

The chain recombines TRBV2 with TRBJ2-7; 11 bases are shared with TRBD2. This CDR3 is built from 15 residues. V trimming: 7 bases; J trimming: 4 bases; junction bases outside the gene matches: 9. Per the germline V gene, CDR1 is SNHLY and CDR2 is FYNNEI. The CDR3 sequence is CASTRLAGMRYEQYF. As DNA, the CDR3 is TGTGCCAGCACTAGACTAGCGGGGATGCGTTACGAGCAGTACTTC.

The rearrangement uses TRBV10-3 and TRBJ1-1, with D unresolved. This CDR3 is 12 amino acids long. The ends were cut back, 2 bases at V and 4 bases at J, with 5 bases in the middle. Germline loops: CDR1 ENHRY, CDR2 SYGVKD. The CDR3 region is CAISEEGTEAFF. CDR3 nucleotide sequence: TGTGCCATCAGTGAGGAGGGCACTGAAGCTTTCTTT.

Note on this clone: At one boundary the junction diverges from the germline segment, which might be a read error. The chain combines TRBV7-7 with TRBJ2-7, with 10 bases that match TRBD2. CDR3 length: 15 residues. Germline V CDR1 and CDR2: SSHAT, FNYEAQ (reference sequence). CDR3 protein: CASSPGLAPSYEQYF. CDR3 DNA sequence: TGTGCTAGCAGCCCGGGACTAGCGCCCTCCTACGAGCAGTACTTC.

In this sample, this clone turned up once. V usage is TRBV9 and J usage is TRBJ2-3; 7 nucleotides line up with TRBD2. The trim removed 4 bases at V and 5 bases at J, leaving 10 bases unmatched. The CDR3 loop spans 15 amino acids. Germline V gives CDR1 SGDLS, CDR2 YYNGEE. The CDR3 sequence: CASSLRAGGGDTQYF. CDR3 DNA sequence: TGTGCCAGCAGCCTCAGAGCGGGCGGGGGAGATACGCAGTATTTT.

The gene calls are TRBV14 and TRBJ2-7; 7 bases line up with TRBD2. V lost 3 bases to trimming and J lost 7 bases; unmatched junction nucleotides: 9. Germline V gene data show CDR1 as SGHDN and CDR2 as FVKESK. The CDR3 contains 14 residues. The DNA for the CDR3 is TGTGCCAGCAGCCAGGGCGGGAGAGATGGAGAGCAGTACTTC. Translation: CASSQGGRDGEQYF.

The genes are TRBV5-5 and TRBJ2-3; D is possibly TRBD2 (5 bases). This CDR3 contains 14 residues. Trimming cost V 3 bases and J 6 bases, with 14 bases left between them. Germline V gives CDR1 SGHKS, CDR2 YYEKEE (reference sequence). The CDR3 sequence: CASSWTASIDTQYF. Here the CDR3 DNA reads TGTGCCAGCAGCTGGACGGCTAGCATTGATACGCAGTATTTT.

J is TRBJ2-3 and V is TRBV6-1, with TRBD2 as a possible D gene (5 bases). Germline values: CDR1 MNHNS, CDR2 SASEGT. The CDR3 covers 15 residues. V lost 5 bases, J lost 0 bases, and 12 bases lay in between. The CDR3 nucleotides are TGTGCCAGCAGTCGCGGGCGGACCAGCACAGATACGCAGTATTTT. Translated, it gives CASSRGRTSTDTQYF.

CDR3 in amino acids: CASSLEASGSAGDTQYF. CDR3 nucleotide sequence: TGTGCCAGCAGCTTAGAGGCTAGCGGGAGCGCAGGGGATACGCAGTATTTT. The V call is TRBV13, the J call TRBJ2-3, with 10 bases matching TRBD2. The length of the CDR3 is 17 residues. Germline trimming cut 1 base from V and 6 bases from J; bases unmatched to any gene: 10. CDR1 PRHDT and CDR2 FYEKMQ come from the germline V gene (reference sequence).

CDR3 amino acids: CASSLGRQGAGYTF. CDR3 coding DNA: TGTGCCAGCAGTTTAGGTCGACAGGGGGCTGGCTACACCTTC. The chain is built from TRBV27 and TRBJ1-2; 10 nucleotides match TRBD1. The CDR3 extends over 14 amino acids. The ends lost 2 bases at V and 7 bases at J; junction bases unmatched: 4. The germline CDR1 and CDR2 sequences are MNHEY and SMNVEV (reference sequence).

The count of this clone is one. CDR3 residues: CASSPTLAGEGYEQYF. For the CDR3, the DNA is TGTGCCAGCAGCCCAACCCTAGCGGGAGAGGGGTACGAGCAGTACTTC. The rearrangement joins TRBV7-3 to TRBJ2-7, with 10 bases that match TRBD2. The V segment lost 5 bases and the J segment 4 bases; nucleotides outside the gene matches: 11. The CDR3 extends over 16 amino acids. Germline loops: CDR1 SGHTA, CDR2 FQGTGA.